The 20 T cell receptor beta chains below all came from one sample that was sequenced in a study of T cells in Graves' hyperthyroidism and ophthalmopathy. Using RNA transcripts as the source, TCR beta CDR3 regions were amplified. In the first-round RT-PCR of the TCR CDR3, the HTBI primer set was used. TCRdb re-called the multiplex PCR reads with MiXCR, one entry per CDR3 protein. The sample has a few hundred thousand distinct CDR3 sequences; approximately 15% are singletons. The sequencing input was blood. Receptor source: a woman younger than 35 with Graves' hyperthyroidism that later progressed to Graves' ophthalmopathy.

This clonotype was detected ten times or more. The rearrangement uses TRBV11-1 and TRBJ2-7; 8 nucleotides align to TRBD1. The germline V gene has CDR1 SGHAT and CDR2 FQDESV (reference sequence). CDR3 length equals 17 residues. The J segment lost 1 base and the V segment lost 3 bases, leaving 11 bases of the junction unmatched. The CDR3, as DNA: TGTGCCAGCAGCTTTATCACACGGACAGGGCTGTCCTACGAGCAGTACTTC. Amino acids: CASSFITRTGLSYEQYF.

This clonotype was recorded a few times. This chain links TRBV15 with TRBJ2-3, with TRBD1 matching 10 bases. Germline V gene lookup returns CDR1 LNHNV and CDR2 YYDKDF (reference sequence). The CDR3 totals 14 residues. The junction had 2 bases not matched to a gene; V was cut back by 4 bases and J by 4 bases. CDR3 DNA sequence: TGTGCCACCAGCACGGACAGGGGGGCAGATACGCAGTATTTT. This codes for CATSTDRGADTQYF.

As regards this clonotype: A much more abundant neighbour one base away suggests this may be a read error. V is TRBV6-1 and J is TRBJ2-1; D tentatively reads TRBD1 or TRBD2 (5 bases each). Germline CDR1 is MNHNS and CDR2 is SASEGT. CDR3 length equals 14 residues. With 8 bases removed from V and 7 bases from J, the gap between germline ends came to 18 bases. The CDR3 loop is CASGGTYSTNEQFF. CDR3 sequence (DNA): TGTGCCAGCGGGGGAACCTATTCTACAAATGAGCAGTTCTTC.

The rearrangement uses TRBV4-1 and TRBJ2-1; 8 positions match TRBD1. The CDR3 is 15 amino acids. V lost 1 base to trimming and J lost 7 bases; unmatched junction nucleotides: 6. Germline-derived CDR1 and CDR2 are MGHRA and YSYEKL. Written as DNA, the CDR3 is TGCGCCAGCAGCCAAGTCAGGGGGCTAAGGAATGAGCAGTTCTTC. Amino acids: CASSQVRGLRNEQFF.

The table lists this clonotype with a few counts. The chain has TRBV6-2 or TRBV6-3 and TRBJ2-3, with 8 nucleotides matching TRBD1. With 10 bases clipped from V and 4 bases from J, the junction kept 4 bases outside the gene matches. The CDR3 spans 12 residues. In germline, CDR1 is MNHEY, CDR2 SVGEGT. CDR3 coding DNA: TGTGCCACCGGACAGGGCGCAGATACGCAGTATTTT. It yields the protein CATGQGADTQYF.

This clonotype was seen at least ten times. V is TRBV30 and J is TRBJ2-7; tentatively, D is TRBD2 (6 bases). Germline V gene data show CDR1 as GTSNPN and CDR2 as SVGIG (reference sequence). The CDR3 is 15 amino acids. V was shortened by 5 bases and J by 6 bases, with 23 bases between the two germline ends. The CDR3 sequence: CAWVMGGRVRGEQYF. CDR3 nucleotides: TGTGCCTGGGTTATGGGGGGACGGGTACGAGGCGAGCAGTACTTC.

In its sample, this clonotype was seen a few times. The chain couples TRBV28 to TRBJ1-6; 7 nucleotides agree with TRBD1. This CDR3 region has 15 residues. Per germline, CDR1 MDHEN and CDR2 SYDVKM. J gave up 3 bases and V 6 bases, and 5 bases lay outside the gene matches. CDR3 DNA sequence: TGTGCCAGCAGGACCGGGACAGACTATAATTCACCCCTCCACTTT. This translates into CASRTGTDYNSPLHF.

This clonotype was detected a few times. V is TRBV5-1 and J is TRBJ2-7; 8 bases map to TRBD1. The junction had 12 bases not matched to a gene; V was cut back by 4 bases and J by 3 bases. The CDR3 has 16 amino acids. Germline loops: CDR1 SGHRS, CDR2 YFSETQ. The chain's CDR3 is CASSPGTGQFHYEQYF. The DNA of the CDR3 is TGCGCCAGCAGCCCCGGGACAGGCCAGTTTCACTACGAGCAGTACTTC.

Ten or more counts support this clonotype. V usage is TRBV11-2 and J usage is TRBJ2-7; no firm D call. Germline loops: CDR1 SGHAT, CDR2 FQNNGV. With 1 base removed from V and 6 bases from J, the gap between germline ends came to 13 bases. The CDR3 runs 14 residues. CDR3 sequence: CASSLGSRLREQYF. Written as DNA, the CDR3 is TGTGCCAGCAGCTTAGGGTCTCGTCTTCGCGAGCAGTACTTC.

The chain has TRBV6-1 and TRBJ2-5; no reliable D call. The CDR3 runs to 13 residues. V dropped 7 bases and J dropped 7 bases, with 16 bases sitting between them. From germline, CDR1 is MNHNS and CDR2 SASEGT. Here the CDR3 DNA reads TGTGCCAGCATGAGCCAAACAGTTAGGACCCAGTACTTC. Protein sequence: CASMSQTVRTQYF.

This clonotype was picked up many times. The chain is built from TRBV3-1 and TRBJ1-2; D gene unclear. The CDR3 loop spans 12 amino acids. CDR1 is LGHDT and CDR2 is YNNKEL in the germline V gene (reference sequence). V dropped 1 base and J dropped 4 bases, with 4 bases sitting between them. The CDR3 loop reads CASSQGVYGYTF. The CDR3 coding sequence is TGTGCCAGCAGCCAAGGGGTCTATGGCTACACCTTC. Variable domain in full (rest from reference TRBV3-1 and TRBJ1-2): DTAVSQTPKYLVTQMGNDKSIKCEQNLGHDTMYWYKQDSKKFLKIMFSYNNKELIINETVPNRFSPKSPDKAHLNLHINSLELGDSAVYFCASSQGVYGYTFGSGTRLTVV.

Many counts were recorded for this clonotype. The chain combines TRBV9 with TRBJ2-7; unclear D gene. Between the trimmed V and J ends, which lost 0 bases and 9 bases, there was a span of 4 bases. The germline gives CDR1 SGDLS, CDR2 YYNGEE. This CDR3 comprises 10 residues. Here the CDR3 DNA reads TGTGCCAGCAGCGTAGGTGGGCAGTACTTC. This encodes CASSVGGQYF.

This clonotype was observed many times. The gene calls are TRBV20-1 and TRBJ2-1; tentatively, D is TRBD1 or TRBD2 (5 bases each). CDR1 and CDR2 (germline): DFQATT, SNEGSKA (reference sequence). CDR3 length: 16 amino acids. The V gene lost 0 bases and the J gene lost 3 bases, with 15 bases spanning the gap. The CDR3 is CSARDGHGTVYNEQFF. In DNA, the CDR3 is TGCAGTGCTAGAGATGGGCACGGGACCGTCTACAATGAGCAGTTCTTC.

The chain employs TRBV28 and TRBJ2-3, with 14 bases identical to TRBD2. The CDR3 totals 19 residues. Germline trimming cut 5 bases from V and 3 bases from J; bases unmatched to any gene: 13. CDR1 and CDR2 from the germline V gene are MDHEN and SYDVKM. CDR3 amino acids: CASSPGTSGGRAGTDTQYF. CDR3 DNA: TGTGCCAGCAGTCCAGGGACTAGCGGGGGCCGGGCGGGGACAGATACGCAGTATTTT.

Many counts were recorded for this clonotype. V usage is TRBV2 and J usage is TRBJ1-2; D not certain. This CDR3 is built from 13 residues. Germline CDR1 and CDR2: SNHLY and FYNNEI. Trimming pared 0 bases from V and 12 bases from J, leaving 14 bases between. In DNA, the CDR3 is TGTGCCAGCAGTGAAGCGGGGTACCGGCCCCACACCTTC. Its protein is CASSEAGYRPHTF.

This clonotype was observed many times. V and J are TRBV5-5 and TRBJ1-1; no clear D. This CDR3 spans 15 amino acids. Germline loops: CDR1 SGHKS, CDR2 YYEKEE (reference sequence). Trimming took 3 bases from V and 1 from J, leaving 13 bases between them. The CDR3 bases are TGTGCCAGCAGCTCAAGTTTTCCAAGGAACACTGAAGCTTTCTTT. Translating it yields CASSSSFPRNTEAFF.

V gene TRBV2 combines with J gene TRBJ1-2; 7 positions match TRBD1. The CDR3 totals 14 residues. The V segment lost 5 bases and the J segment 1 base; nucleotides outside the gene matches: 4. The V gene's germline CDR1 is SNHLY and CDR2 FYNNEI. This CDR3 reads CASSKGQDNYGYTF. The DNA for the CDR3 is TGTGCCAGCAGTAAAGGACAGGATAACTATGGCTACACCTTC.

The table lists this clonotype with many counts. V usage is TRBV7-9 and J usage is TRBJ2-3, with D uncertain. CDR3 size: 13 residues. Trimming removed 5 bases at V and 2 bases at J, with 8 bases between. Looked up from germline, CDR1 is SEHNR and CDR2 is FQNEAQ (reference sequence). This CDR3 is CASSPLVTDTQYF. The CDR3 DNA reads as TGTGCCAGCAGCCCTCTGGTCACAGATACGCAGTATTTT.

This clonotype was seen repeatedly, ten times or more. V gene TRBV29-1 combines with J gene TRBJ1-1, with D tentatively TRBD1 (5 bases). V was shortened by 7 bases and J by 0 bases, with 12 bases between the two germline ends. The V gene's germline CDR1 is SQVTM and CDR2 ANQGSEA. There are 13 residues in the CDR3. Here the CDR3 reads CSGTVGVNTEAFF. The CDR3 coding sequence is TGCAGCGGTACCGTAGGGGTGAACACTGAAGCTTTCTTT.

This clonotype was detected a few times. The chain has TRBV5-1 and TRBJ2-7, with D possibly TRBD2 on 5 matching bases. Looked up from germline, CDR1 is SGHRS and CDR2 is YFSETQ. The CDR3 consists of 16 residues. The germline V and J ends were trimmed by 3 bases and 0 bases, with 16 bases remaining between them. CDR3 residues: CASSSPGSPTSYEQYF. As DNA, the CDR3 is TGCGCCAGCAGCTCCCCGGGGAGCCCCACCTCCTACGAGCAGTACTTC. The full variable domain, rest sourced from reference TRBV5-1 and TRBJ2-7, is KAGVTQTPRYLIKTRGQQVTLSCSPISGHRSVSWYQQTPGQGLQFLFEYFSETQRNKGNFPGRFSGRQFSNSRSEMNVSTLELGDSALYLCASSSPGSPTSYEQYFGPGTRLTVT.